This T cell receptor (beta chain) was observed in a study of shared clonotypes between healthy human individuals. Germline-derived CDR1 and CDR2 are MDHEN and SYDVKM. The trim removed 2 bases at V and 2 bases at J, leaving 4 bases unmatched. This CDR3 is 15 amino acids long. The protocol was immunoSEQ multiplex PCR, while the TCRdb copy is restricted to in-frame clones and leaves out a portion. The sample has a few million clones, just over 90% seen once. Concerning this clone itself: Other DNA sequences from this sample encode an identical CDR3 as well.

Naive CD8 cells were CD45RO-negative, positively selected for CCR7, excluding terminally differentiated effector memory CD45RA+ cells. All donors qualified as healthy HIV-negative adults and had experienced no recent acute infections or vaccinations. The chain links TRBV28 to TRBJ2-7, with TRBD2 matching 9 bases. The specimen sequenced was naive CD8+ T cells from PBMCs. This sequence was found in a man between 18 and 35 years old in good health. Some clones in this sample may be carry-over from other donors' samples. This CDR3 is CASSLGLAGTYEQYF. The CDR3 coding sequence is TGTGCCAGCAGTTTAGGGCTAGCGGGAACCTACGAGCAGTACTTC. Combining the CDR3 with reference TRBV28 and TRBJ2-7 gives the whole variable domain DVKVTQSSRYLVKRTGEKVFLECVQDMDHENMFWYRQDPGLGLRLIYFSYDVKMKEKGDIPEGYSVSREKKERFSLILESASTNQTSMYLCASSLGLAGTYEQYFGPGTRLTVT.